The rows below give T cell receptor beta chains drawn from one sample of a study of T cell responses to AZD1222 COVID-19 vaccine. Sequenced by immunoSEQ multiplex PCR; TCRdb stores in-frame clones only, minus some. Counted here are about 49,000 clones, 65% to 85% occurring once; the ten biggest clones make up approximately 20%. The sequences come from peripheral blood, collected on day 0 of MenACWY control vaccination. These receptors were obtained from an adult in good health. Both conserved end residues are part of each CDR3. Fields, in order: D gene, J gene, clone size, V gene, CDR3 protein, CDR3 DNA. A D gene is named only where the DNA matches it firmly. Part of the rows lack a size; the others show once, few, many or a class for expanded clones.

d_gene: .
j_gene: TRBJ2-1
abundance: .
v_gene: TRBV6-2/TRBV6-3
CDR3aa: CASRPGTGIHNEQFF
CDR3nt: TGTGCCAGCAGACCTGGAACAGGGATCCACAATGAGCAGTTCTTC

d_gene: .
j_gene: TRBJ2-6
abundance: .
v_gene: TRBV5-6
CDR3aa: CASRRLSGANVLTF
CDR3nt: TGTGCCAGCCGAAGGCTCTCTGGGGCCAACGTCCTGACTTTC

d_gene: .
j_gene: TRBJ2-5
abundance: medium-sized
v_gene: TRBV19
CDR3aa: CASSTRERAQETQYF
CDR3nt: TGTGCCAGTAGTACCAGGGAGAGGGCCCAAGAGACCCAGTACTTC

d_gene: .
j_gene: TRBJ1-3
abundance: .
v_gene: TRBV5-1
CDR3aa: CASSLEGDGNTIYF
CDR3nt: TGCGCCAGCAGCTTGGAAGGGGATGGAAACACCATATATTTT

d_gene: .
j_gene: TRBJ1-5
abundance: .
v_gene: TRBV6-6
CDR3aa: CASSYRQAPNQPQHF
CDR3nt: TGTGCCAGCAGTTACCGACAGGCGCCAAATCAGCCCCAGCATTTT

d_gene: .
j_gene: TRBJ2-1
abundance: .
v_gene: TRBV7-2
CDR3aa: CASSLMPWTGNEQFF
CDR3nt: TGTGCCAGCAGCTTAATGCCGTGGACTGGCAATGAGCAGTTCTTC

d_gene: TRBD2
j_gene: TRBJ2-6
abundance: once
v_gene: TRBV14
CDR3aa: CASSQDSGLGGANVLTF
CDR3nt: TGTGCCAGCAGCCAAGATTCGGGACTAGGTGGGGCCAACGTCCTGACTTTC

d_gene: .
j_gene: TRBJ1-5
abundance: .
v_gene: TRBV3-1/TRBV3-2
CDR3aa: CASSQGPQPQHF
CDR3nt: TGTGCCAGCAGCCAGGGGCCTCAGCCCCAGCATTTT

d_gene: TRBD2
j_gene: TRBJ2-1
abundance: .
v_gene: TRBV3-1/TRBV3-2
CDR3aa: CASSQGAGGTREQFF
CDR3nt: TGTGCCAGCAGCCAAGGGGCGGGAGGGACTCGTGAGCAGTTCTTC

d_gene: .
j_gene: TRBJ2-1
abundance: .
v_gene: TRBV5-1
CDR3aa: CASSFLGGGGNEQFF
CDR3nt: TGCGCCAGCAGCTTCCTTGGCGGAGGCGGCAATGAGCAGTTCTTC

d_gene: .
j_gene: TRBJ2-1
abundance: .
v_gene: TRBV4-2
CDR3aa: CASSPSQGIDEQFF
CDR3nt: TGTGCCAGCAGCCCGTCTCAGGGAATTGATGAGCAGTTCTTC

d_gene: .
j_gene: TRBJ2-1
abundance: .
v_gene: TRBV6-6
CDR3aa: CASSYSWHSNEQFF
CDR3nt: TGTGCCAGCAGTTACTCATGGCACAGCAATGAGCAGTTCTTC

d_gene: .
j_gene: TRBJ2-4
abundance: once
v_gene: TRBV4-1
CDR3aa: CASSQDQVTNIQYF
CDR3nt: TGCGCCAGCAGCCAAGATCAGGTTACAAACATTCAGTACTTC

d_gene: TRBD1
j_gene: TRBJ2-1
abundance: .
v_gene: TRBV4-1
CDR3aa: CASSQRTGVYEQFF
CDR3nt: TGCGCCAGCAGCCAACGGACAGGGGTGTATGAGCAGTTCTTC

d_gene: TRBD1
j_gene: TRBJ2-7
abundance: .
v_gene: TRBV30
CDR3aa: CAWSVMGQFYEQYF
CDR3nt: TGTGCCTGGAGTGTAATGGGACAGTTCTACGAGCAGTACTTC

d_gene: .
j_gene: TRBJ1-5
abundance: .
v_gene: TRBV30
CDR3aa: CAWSVGGNQPQHF
CDR3nt: TGTGCCTGGAGTGTGGGGGGCAATCAGCCCCAGCATTTT

d_gene: TRBD2
j_gene: TRBJ2-3
abundance: .
v_gene: TRBV19
CDR3aa: CASARTSGGNTQYF
CDR3nt: TGTGCCAGCGCTCGGACTAGCGGGGGGAATACGCAGTATTTT

d_gene: .
j_gene: TRBJ2-1
abundance: .
v_gene: TRBV14
CDR3aa: CASSHPPREQFF
CDR3nt: TGTGCCAGCAGCCACCCTCCACGGGAGCAGTTCTTC

d_gene: .
j_gene: TRBJ2-7
abundance: .
v_gene: TRBV5-1
CDR3aa: CASGSIDSYEQYF
CDR3nt: TGCGCCAGCGGATCAATCGACTCCTACGAGCAGTACTTC

d_gene: TRBD2
j_gene: TRBJ2-7
abundance: few
v_gene: TRBV5-5
CDR3aa: CASSPGRRTSGMGSYEQYF
CDR3nt: TGTGCCAGCAGCCCTGGGCGGCGGACCAGCGGGATGGGATCCTACGAGCAGTACTTC

d_gene: .
j_gene: TRBJ1-1
abundance: .
v_gene: TRBV14
CDR3aa: CASSQDTLGLEAFF
CDR3nt: TGTGCCAGCAGCCAAGATACCCTGGGCTTAGAAGCTTTCTTT

d_gene: .
j_gene: TRBJ1-2
abundance: .
v_gene: TRBV25-1
CDR3aa: CASSDWGPNYGYTF
CDR3nt: TGTGCCAGCAGTGACTGGGGGCCAAACTATGGCTACACCTTC

d_gene: TRBD2
j_gene: TRBJ2-1
abundance: .
v_gene: TRBV9
CDR3aa: CASSSSSGGAVYTQQFF
CDR3nt: TGTGCCAGCAGCTCATCTAGCGGGGGGGCCGTGTACACCCAGCAGTTCTTC

d_gene: TRBD1
j_gene: TRBJ1-5
abundance: .
v_gene: TRBV30
CDR3aa: CAWSEQGGGNQPQHF
CDR3nt: TGTGCCTGGAGCGAACAGGGGGGTGGCAATCAGCCCCAGCATTTT

d_gene: .
j_gene: TRBJ1-5
abundance: .
v_gene: TRBV6-1
CDR3aa: CASSESLSGWGNQPQHF
CDR3nt: TGTGCCAGCAGTGAAAGTTTATCAGGGTGGGGCAATCAGCCCCAGCATTTT

d_gene: .
j_gene: TRBJ1-5
abundance: .
v_gene: TRBV7-3
CDR3aa: CASSLFCQVASNQPQHF
CDR3nt: TGTGCCAGCAGCTTATTTTGTCAGGTCGCATCCAATCAGCCCCAGCATTTT

d_gene: .
j_gene: TRBJ1-5
abundance: .
v_gene: TRBV19
CDR3aa: CASLRLGFGNQPQHF
CDR3nt: TGTGCCAGTCTAAGACTAGGGTTCGGCAATCAGCCCCAGCATTTT

d_gene: TRBD2
j_gene: TRBJ2-2
abundance: .
v_gene: TRBV6-6
CDR3aa: CASRGDGATGELFF
CDR3nt: TGTGCCAGCCGGGGGGACGGAGCCACCGGGGAGCTGTTTTTT

d_gene: .
j_gene: TRBJ2-6
abundance: few
v_gene: TRBV6-5
CDR3aa: CASSLRTSGANVLTF
CDR3nt: TGTGCCAGCAGCCTCAGGACCTCTGGGGCCAACGTCCTGACTTTC

d_gene: TRBD1
j_gene: TRBJ1-2
abundance: .
v_gene: TRBV15
CDR3aa: CATSRDLGNRGGGYTF
CDR3nt: TGTGCCACCAGCAGAGATCTCGGGAACAGGGGAGGCGGCTACACCTTC

d_gene: .
j_gene: TRBJ1-5
abundance: .
v_gene: TRBV15
CDR3aa: CATSRIQGVGNQPQHF
CDR3nt: TGTGCCACCAGCAGAATACAGGGAGTAGGCAATCAGCCCCAGCATTTT

d_gene: .
j_gene: TRBJ2-3
abundance: .
v_gene: TRBV10-3
CDR3aa: CAHGAGTDTQYF
CDR3nt: TGTGCCCATGGGGCCGGCACAGATACGCAGTATTTT

d_gene: TRBD1
j_gene: TRBJ2-5
abundance: .
v_gene: TRBV24-1
CDR3aa: CASSRGHETQYF
CDR3nt: TGTGCCTCGTCGAGGGGGCACGAGACCCAGTACTTC

d_gene: .
j_gene: TRBJ1-2
abundance: .
v_gene: TRBV30
CDR3aa: CAWRVRGGRGGYTF
CDR3nt: TGTGCCTGGAGGGTCCGGGGGGGGCGCGGTGGCTACACCTTC

d_gene: .
j_gene: TRBJ1-2
abundance: .
v_gene: TRBV3-1/TRBV3-2
CDR3aa: CASSQDSLRDDYGYTF
CDR3nt: TGTGCCAGCAGCCAAGATAGCCTCCGGGATGACTATGGCTACACCTTC